These 17 T cell receptor beta chains were all obtained from the same sample, sequenced in a study of T cells in Graves' hyperthyroidism and ophthalmopathy. TCR beta CDR3 sequences were amplified from RNA transcripts. HTBI primers were used for first-round RT-PCR of the TCR CDR3. From the multiplex PCR reads, TCRdb called clonotypes with MiXCR, one entry per CDR3 protein. The sample yields around 610,000 distinct CDR3 sequences, roughly 15% seen once. Sequencing used blood. The source is a woman between 40 and 55 years old with Graves' ophthalmopathy.

The genes are TRBV28 and TRBJ2-5; 12 bases line up with TRBD2. Per germline, CDR1 MDHEN and CDR2 SYDVKM. With V trimmed by 3 bases and J by 3 bases, 8 bases remained unmatched. CDR3 length: 17 residues. CDR3 bases: TGTGCCAGCAGTTTTGTACTAGCGGGGGGACGGGAAGAGACCCAGTACTTC. Protein: CASSFVLAGGREETQYF.

This clonotype was seen repeatedly, ten times or more. The gene calls are TRBV7-2 and TRBJ1-2; D might be TRBD1 (5 bases). The CDR3 loop spans 15 amino acids. CDR1 is SGHTA and CDR2 is FQGNSA in the germline V gene. V lost 2 bases and J lost 8, with 18 bases in between. The CDR3 here is CASSLTGGAIVGYTF. CDR3 bases: TGTGCCAGCAGCTTAACCGGCGGGGCAATCGTGGGCTACACCTTC.

This clonotype was detected many times. The chain recombines TRBV5-1 with TRBJ2-5; TRBD1 is a possible D gene (6 bases). The germline V gene encodes CDR1 SGHRS and CDR2 YFSETQ. V lost 0 bases and J 2 bases, leaving 11 bases between the germline ends. The length of the CDR3 is 15 residues. CDR3 loop: CASSLGVGQQETQYF. The CDR3, as DNA: TGCGCCAGCAGCTTGGGTGTCGGACAGCAAGAGACCCAGTACTTC.

Many counts were recorded for this clonotype. The J gene is TRBJ1-2, the V gene TRBV6-2 or TRBV6-3; no firm D call. This CDR3 contains 13 residues. Germline V gene sequence: CDR1 MNHEY, CDR2 SVGEGT. Trimming shortened V by 6 bases and J by 5 bases, and 13 bases separated the two germline ends. The CDR3 bases are TGTGCCAGCAGCCGAGACGGCGGGTATGGCTACACCTTC. Translation gives CASSRDGGYGYTF.

This clonotype was counted at least ten times. V and J are TRBV12-3 or TRBV12-4 and TRBJ1-1; D ambiguous. Trimming left V 6 bases short and J 2 bases short, with 10 bases between. The CDR3 runs 13 residues. This CDR3 is CASSFNANTEAFF. CDR3 bases: TGTGCCAGCAGCTTTAATGCAAACACTGAAGCTTTCTTT.

This clonotype was detected ten times or more. The chain has TRBV27 and TRBJ1-2, with TRBD1 matching over 12 bases. V dropped 4 bases and J dropped 1; count of bases not matched to a gene: 10. The CDR3 contains 18 residues. Per the germline V gene, CDR1 is MNHEY and CDR2 is SMNVEV (reference sequence). The CDR3 sequence is CASSWDGTGGSDNYGYTF. DNA of the CDR3: TGTGCCAGCAGTTGGGACGGGACAGGGGGCAGTGATAACTATGGCTACACCTTC.

This clonotype was picked up a small number of times. The rearrangement links TRBV7-9 to TRBJ1-1, with D hard to call. The germline V and J ends were trimmed by 4 bases and 7 bases, with 13 bases remaining between them. CDR3 length equals 13 residues. The germline V gene has CDR1 SEHNR and CDR2 FQNEAQ (reference sequence). For the CDR3, the DNA is TGTGCCAGCAGCTCCCGGAGAGTTCTTGAAGCTTTCTTT. Translation: CASSSRRVLEAFF.

This clonotype was seen repeatedly, ten times or more. This chain links TRBV20-1 with TRBJ1-1; D is perhaps TRBD1 (6 bases). This CDR3 has 14 residues. Germline V CDR1 and CDR2: DFQATT, SNEGSKA (reference sequence). The V end lost 1 base, the J end lost 1 base, and 10 bases lay between the germline ends. In DNA, the CDR3 is TGCAGTGCTAGAGCAGGGGCCCCGAACACTGAAGCTTTCTTT. Translating it yields CSARAGAPNTEAFF.

A few counts support this clonotype. The genes are TRBV18 and TRBJ1-5; tentative D call: TRBD1 (6 bases). Trimming took off 2 bases at V and 10 bases at J, with 15 bases between the two ends. CDR1 KGHSH and CDR2 LQKENI come from the germline V gene. This CDR3 has 14 residues. The CDR3 bases are TGTGCCAGCTCACCAGTACAGGGCCCTTCCCCCCAGCATTTT. Its protein product is CASSPVQGPSPQHF.

This chain links TRBV3-1 with TRBJ2-7; possible D gene TRBD1, 6 bases. Trimming cost V 1 base and J 3 bases, with 10 bases left between them. The CDR3 runs to 14 residues. Looked up from germline, CDR1 is LGHDT and CDR2 is YNNKEL (reference sequence). CDR3 amino acids: CASSQVSRGYEQYF. CDR3 nucleotide sequence: TGTGCCAGCAGCCAAGTGTCCAGGGGCTACGAGCAGTACTTC.

This clonotype was found many times. This could be a read error, since a much larger clone is one nucleotide away. The chain carries TRBV28 and TRBJ1-2; D uncertain. Germline V CDR1 and CDR2: MDHEN, SYDVKM. The V gene lost 3 bases and the J gene lost 6 bases, with 5 bases spanning the gap. The CDR3 runs 11 residues. CDR3 sequence: CASSFIDGYTF. The CDR3 nucleotides are TGTGCCAGCAGTTTTATCGATGGCTACACCTTC.

In DNA, the CDR3 is TGTGCCAGCAGTGAAAGGGGGAGTCTCTACGAGCAGTACTTC. Translation: CASSERGSLYEQYF. V and J are TRBV6-1 and TRBJ2-7; TRBD1 is a possible D gene (6 bases). V was trimmed by 2 bases and J by 3 bases, leaving 11 bases between them. There are 14 residues in the CDR3. The germline gives CDR1 MNHNS, CDR2 SASEGT.

This clonotype was observed many times. This chain uses TRBV13 with TRBJ1-1; D remains ambiguous. The CDR3 has 14 amino acids. CDR1 is PRHDT, CDR2 FYEKMQ, per germline (reference sequence). V lost 2 bases and J lost 0, with 7 bases in between. The CDR3 DNA reads as TGTGCCAGCAGCTTAACAGACTTGAACACTGAAGCTTTCTTT. Protein sequence: CASSLTDLNTEAFF.

This clonotype was observed a few times. This sequence joins TRBV14 and TRBJ2-7; possibly TRBD1 for D (6 bases). There are 15 residues in the CDR3. Germline V lookup: CDR1 SGHDN, CDR2 FVKESK. Trimming removed 3 bases at V and 0 bases at J, with 12 bases between. The CDR3 DNA reads TGTGCCAGCAGCCACCCCGTGGGGGCCTCCTACGAGCAGTACTTC. This sequence encodes CASSHPVGASYEQYF.

The table lists this clonotype with many counts. Since a much larger clone is just one base distant, this may be a read error. The chain links TRBV5-1 to TRBJ2-7, with D uncertain. Germline V lookup: CDR1 SGHRS, CDR2 YFSETQ. CDR3 size: 14 residues. Trimming took off 0 bases at V and 5 bases at J, with 12 bases between the two ends. CDR3 amino acids: CASSLEGGRHEQYF. CDR3 DNA sequence: TGCGCCAGCAGCTTGGAGGGTGGTCGCCACGAGCAGTACTTC.

The V gene is TRBV3-1, the J gene TRBJ2-7; TRBD1 is a possible D gene (5 bases). Germline lookup yields CDR1 LGHDT and CDR2 YNNKEL (reference sequence). V lost 1 base and J lost 4, with 14 bases in between. CDR3 length equals 15 residues. CDR3 amino acids: CASSQGQPMAYEQYF. The CDR3 DNA reads as TGTGCCAGCAGCCAAGGACAGCCCATGGCGTACGAGCAGTACTTC.

V gene TRBV11-2 combines with J gene TRBJ2-3, with D possibly being TRBD2 (5 bases). The CDR3 contains 15 residues. V was clipped by 0 bases and J by 6 bases, with 13 bases between them. Germline V CDR1 and CDR2: SGHAT, FQNNGV. CDR3 in DNA: TGTGCCAGCAGCTTAGAGGGCCCAATAGCGGATACGCAGTATTTT. It codes for CASSLEGPIADTQYF.